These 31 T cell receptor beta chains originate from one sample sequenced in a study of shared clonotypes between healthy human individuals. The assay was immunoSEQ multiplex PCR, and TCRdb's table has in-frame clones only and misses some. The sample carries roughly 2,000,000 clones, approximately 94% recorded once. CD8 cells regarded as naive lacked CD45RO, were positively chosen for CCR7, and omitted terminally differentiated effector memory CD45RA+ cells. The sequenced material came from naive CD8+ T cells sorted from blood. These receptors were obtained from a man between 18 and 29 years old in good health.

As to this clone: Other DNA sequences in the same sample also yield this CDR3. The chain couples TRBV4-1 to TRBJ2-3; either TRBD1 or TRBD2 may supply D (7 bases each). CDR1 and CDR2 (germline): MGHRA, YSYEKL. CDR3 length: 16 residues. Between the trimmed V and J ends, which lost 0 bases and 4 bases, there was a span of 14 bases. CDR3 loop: CASSQDQGEGPDTQYF. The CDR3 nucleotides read TGCGCCAGCAGCCAAGACCAGGGGGAGGGCCCAGATACGCAGTATTTT.

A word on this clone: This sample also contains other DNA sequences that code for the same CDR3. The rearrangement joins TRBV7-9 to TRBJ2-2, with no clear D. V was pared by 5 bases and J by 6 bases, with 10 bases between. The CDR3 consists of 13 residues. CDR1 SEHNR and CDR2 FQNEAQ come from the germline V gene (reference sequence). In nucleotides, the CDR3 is TGTGCCAGCAGCCCCACCTTGGCCGGGGAGCTGTTTTTT. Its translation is CASSPTLAGELFF.

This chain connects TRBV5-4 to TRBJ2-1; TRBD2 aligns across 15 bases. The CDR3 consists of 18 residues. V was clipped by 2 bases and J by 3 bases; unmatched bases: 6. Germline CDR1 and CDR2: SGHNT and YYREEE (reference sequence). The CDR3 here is CASSLARTSGRGYNEQFF. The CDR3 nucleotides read TGTGCCAGCAGCTTAGCCCGGACTAGCGGGAGGGGCTACAATGAGCAGTTCTTC.

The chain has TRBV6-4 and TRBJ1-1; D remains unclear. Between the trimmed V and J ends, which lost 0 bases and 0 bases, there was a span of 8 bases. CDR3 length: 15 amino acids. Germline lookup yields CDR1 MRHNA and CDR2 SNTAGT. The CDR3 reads CASSDSPGLNTEAFF. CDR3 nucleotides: TGTGCCAGCAGTGACTCACCGGGGTTGAACACTGAAGCTTTCTTT.

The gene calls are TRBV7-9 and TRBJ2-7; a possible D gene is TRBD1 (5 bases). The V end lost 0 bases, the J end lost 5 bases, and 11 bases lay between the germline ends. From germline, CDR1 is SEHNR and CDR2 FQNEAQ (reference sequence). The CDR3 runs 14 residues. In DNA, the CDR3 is TGTGCCAGCAGCTTAGCGCTATTAGGGGACGAGCAGTACTTC. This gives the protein CASSLALLGDEQYF.

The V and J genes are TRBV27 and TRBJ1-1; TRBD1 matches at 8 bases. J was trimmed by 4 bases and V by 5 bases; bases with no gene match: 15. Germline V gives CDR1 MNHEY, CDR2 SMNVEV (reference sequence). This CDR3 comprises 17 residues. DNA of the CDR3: TGTGCCAGCAGTCCGCAGACAGGGGAAATTAAGGGCACTGAAGCTTTCTTT. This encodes CASSPQTGEIKGTEAFF.

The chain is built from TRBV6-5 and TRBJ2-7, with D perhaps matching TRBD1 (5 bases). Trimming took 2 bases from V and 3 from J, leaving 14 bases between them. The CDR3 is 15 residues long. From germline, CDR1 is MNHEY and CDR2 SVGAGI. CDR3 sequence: CASSYEDSSGYEQYF. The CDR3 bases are TGTGCCAGCAGTTACGAAGACAGCTCTGGCTACGAGCAGTACTTC.

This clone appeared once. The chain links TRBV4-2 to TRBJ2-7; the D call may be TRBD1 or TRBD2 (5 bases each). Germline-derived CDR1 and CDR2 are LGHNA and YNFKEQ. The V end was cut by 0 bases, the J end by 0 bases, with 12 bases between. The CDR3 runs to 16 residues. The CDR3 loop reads CASSQEHGADSYEQYF. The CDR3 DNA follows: TGTGCCAGCAGCCAAGAGCACGGGGCCGACTCCTACGAGCAGTACTTC.

CDR3 in amino acids: CASSETVTSEAFF. The CDR3 coding sequence is TGCGCCAGCAGTGAAACCGTGACTTCTGAAGCTTTCTTT. This chain links TRBV10-1 with TRBJ1-1; no definite D call. Germline V gene lookup returns CDR1 WNHNN and CDR2 SYGVQD (reference sequence). Trimming removed 3 bases at V and 6 bases at J, with 11 bases between. The CDR3 spans 13 residues.

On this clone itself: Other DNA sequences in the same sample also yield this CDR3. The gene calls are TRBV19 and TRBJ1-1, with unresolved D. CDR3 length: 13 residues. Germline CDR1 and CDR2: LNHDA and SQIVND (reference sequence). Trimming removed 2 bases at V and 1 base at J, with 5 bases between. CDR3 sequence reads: CASSIWANTEAFF. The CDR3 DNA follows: TGTGCCAGTAGTATATGGGCGAACACTGAAGCTTTCTTT. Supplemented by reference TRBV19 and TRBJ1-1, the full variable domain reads DGGITQSPKYLFRKEGQNVTLSCEQNLNHDAMYWYRQDPGQGLRLIYYSQIVNDFQKGDIAEGYSVSREKKESFPLTVTSAQKNPTAFYLCASSIWANTEAFFGQGTRLTVV.

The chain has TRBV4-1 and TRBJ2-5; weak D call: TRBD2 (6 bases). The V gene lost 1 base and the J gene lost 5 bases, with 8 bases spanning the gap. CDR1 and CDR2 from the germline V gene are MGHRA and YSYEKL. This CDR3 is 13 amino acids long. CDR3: CASSQGRDETQYF. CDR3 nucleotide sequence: TGCGCCAGCAGCCAAGGGAGGGACGAGACCCAGTACTTC.

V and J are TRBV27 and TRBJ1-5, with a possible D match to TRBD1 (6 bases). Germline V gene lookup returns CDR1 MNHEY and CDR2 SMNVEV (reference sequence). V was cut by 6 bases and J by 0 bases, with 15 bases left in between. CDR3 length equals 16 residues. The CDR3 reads CASSLVGALSNQPQHF. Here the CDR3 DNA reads TGTGCCAGCAGCCTGGTGGGGGCTCTTAGCAATCAGCCCCAGCATTTT.

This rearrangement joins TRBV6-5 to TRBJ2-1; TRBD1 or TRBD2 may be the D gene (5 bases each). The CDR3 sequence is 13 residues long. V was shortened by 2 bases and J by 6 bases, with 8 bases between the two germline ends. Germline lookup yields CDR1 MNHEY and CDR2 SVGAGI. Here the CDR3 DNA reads TGTGCCAGCAGTTACGGGGACGGCAATGAGCAGTTCTTC. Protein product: CASSYGDGNEQFF.

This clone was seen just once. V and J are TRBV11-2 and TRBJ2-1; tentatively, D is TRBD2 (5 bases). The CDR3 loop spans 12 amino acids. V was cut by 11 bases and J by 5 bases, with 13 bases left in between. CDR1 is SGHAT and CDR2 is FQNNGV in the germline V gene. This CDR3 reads CAAEGADNEQFF. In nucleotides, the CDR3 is TGTGCCGCCGAGGGCGCTGACAATGAGCAGTTCTTC.

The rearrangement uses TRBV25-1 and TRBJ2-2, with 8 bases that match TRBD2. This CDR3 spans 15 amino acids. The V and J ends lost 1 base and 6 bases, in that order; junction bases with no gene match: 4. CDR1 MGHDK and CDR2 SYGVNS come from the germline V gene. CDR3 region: CASSELETSAGELFF. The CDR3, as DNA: TGTGCCAGCAGTGAATTGGAGACTAGCGCCGGGGAGCTGTTTTTT.

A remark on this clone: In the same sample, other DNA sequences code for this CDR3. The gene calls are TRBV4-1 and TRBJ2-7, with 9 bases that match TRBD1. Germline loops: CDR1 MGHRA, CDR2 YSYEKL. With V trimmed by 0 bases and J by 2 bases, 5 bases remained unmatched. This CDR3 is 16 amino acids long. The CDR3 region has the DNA TGCGCCAGCAGCCAAGAGGGGGGACAGGGAGCCTACGAGCAGTACTTC. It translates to CASSQEGGQGAYEQYF.

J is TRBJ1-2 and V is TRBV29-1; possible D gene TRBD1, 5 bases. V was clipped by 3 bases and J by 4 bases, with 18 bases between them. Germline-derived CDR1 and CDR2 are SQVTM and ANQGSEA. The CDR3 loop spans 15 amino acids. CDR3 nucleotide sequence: TGCAGCGTTGATAAAAGGGAGGGGCCCTCCTATGGCTACACCTTC. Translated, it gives CSVDKREGPSYGYTF.

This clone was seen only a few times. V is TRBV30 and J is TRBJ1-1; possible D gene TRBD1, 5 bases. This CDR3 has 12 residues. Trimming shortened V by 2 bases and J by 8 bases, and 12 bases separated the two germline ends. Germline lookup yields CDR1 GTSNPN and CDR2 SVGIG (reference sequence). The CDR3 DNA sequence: TGTGCCTGGAGTCCACTGGGACCGGAAGCTTTCTTT. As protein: CAWSPLGPEAFF.

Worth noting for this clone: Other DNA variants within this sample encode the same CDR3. CDR3: CATSRDRGAGNTIYF. DNA for the CDR3: TGTGCCACCAGCAGGGACAGGGGGGCTGGAAACACCATATATTTT. The V and J genes are TRBV15 and TRBJ1-3; TRBD1 matches at 10 bases. Unmatched junction bases numbered 1, after V lost 3 bases and J lost 2 bases. This CDR3 region has 15 residues. The germline V gene encodes CDR1 LNHNV and CDR2 YYDKDF (reference sequence).

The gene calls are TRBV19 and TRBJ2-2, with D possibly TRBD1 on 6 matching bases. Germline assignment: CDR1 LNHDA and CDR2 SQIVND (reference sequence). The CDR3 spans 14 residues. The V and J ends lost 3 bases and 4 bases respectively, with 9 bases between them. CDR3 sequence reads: CASSILRGTGELFF. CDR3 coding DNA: TGTGCCAGTAGTATTCTCAGGGGCACCGGGGAGCTGTTTTTT.

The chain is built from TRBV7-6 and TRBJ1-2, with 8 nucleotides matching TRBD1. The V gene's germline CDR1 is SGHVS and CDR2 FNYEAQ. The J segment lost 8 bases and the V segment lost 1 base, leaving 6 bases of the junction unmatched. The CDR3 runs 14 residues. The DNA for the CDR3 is TGTGCCAGCAGCTTAGTGTCAGGGGGCGAGGGCTACACCTTC. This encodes CASSLVSGGEGYTF.

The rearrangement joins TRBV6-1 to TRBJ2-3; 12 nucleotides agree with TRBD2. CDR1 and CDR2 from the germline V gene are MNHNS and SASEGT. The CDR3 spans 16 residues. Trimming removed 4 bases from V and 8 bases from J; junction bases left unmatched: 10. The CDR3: CASSVYFRTSGTTQYF. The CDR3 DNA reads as TGTGCCAGCAGTGTCTACTTCCGGACTAGCGGGACTACGCAGTATTTT.

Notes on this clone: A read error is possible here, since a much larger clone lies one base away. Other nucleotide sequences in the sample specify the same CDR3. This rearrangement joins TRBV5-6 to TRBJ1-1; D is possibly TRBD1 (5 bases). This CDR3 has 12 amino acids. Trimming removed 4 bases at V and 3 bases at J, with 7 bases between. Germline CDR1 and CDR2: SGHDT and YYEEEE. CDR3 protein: CASSLGDTEAFF. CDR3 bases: TGTGCCAGCAGCCTGGGGGACACTGAAGCTTTCTTT.

CDR3 nucleotide sequence: TGTGCCTGGAGAGGGGAAGGCGGGGAGCTGTTTTTT. It encodes CAWRGEGGELFF. This chain joins TRBV30 and TRBJ2-2; D is possibly TRBD1 (5 bases). V dropped 3 bases and J dropped 7 bases, with 9 bases sitting between them. CDR3 length: 12 residues. Germline V CDR1 and CDR2: GTSNPN, SVGIG (reference sequence).

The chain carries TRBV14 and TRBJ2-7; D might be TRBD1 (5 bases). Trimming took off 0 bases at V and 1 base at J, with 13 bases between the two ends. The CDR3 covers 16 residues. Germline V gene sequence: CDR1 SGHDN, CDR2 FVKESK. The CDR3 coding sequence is TGTGCCAGCAGCCAAGATCAGGGATCCTCTTCCTACGAGCAGTACTTC. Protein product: CASSQDQGSSSYEQYF. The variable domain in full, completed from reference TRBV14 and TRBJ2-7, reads EAGVTQFPSHSVIEKGQTVTLRCDPISGHDNLYWYRRVMGKEIKFLLHFVKESKQDESGMPNNRFLAERTGGTYSTLKVQPAELEDSGVYFCASSQDQGSSSYEQYFGPGTRLTVT.

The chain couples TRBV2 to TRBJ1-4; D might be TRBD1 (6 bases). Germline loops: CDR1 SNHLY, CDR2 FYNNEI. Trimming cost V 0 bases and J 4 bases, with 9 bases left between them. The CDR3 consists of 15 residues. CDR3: CASSEADRYNEKLFF. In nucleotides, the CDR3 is TGTGCCAGCAGTGAAGCCGACAGGTATAATGAAAAACTGTTTTTT.

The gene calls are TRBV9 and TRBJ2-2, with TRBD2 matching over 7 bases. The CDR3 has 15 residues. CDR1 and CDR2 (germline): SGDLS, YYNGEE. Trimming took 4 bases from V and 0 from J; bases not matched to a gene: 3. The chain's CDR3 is CASSLAVSNTGELFF. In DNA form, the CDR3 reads TGTGCCAGCAGCCTAGCGGTATCGAACACCGGGGAGCTGTTTTTT.

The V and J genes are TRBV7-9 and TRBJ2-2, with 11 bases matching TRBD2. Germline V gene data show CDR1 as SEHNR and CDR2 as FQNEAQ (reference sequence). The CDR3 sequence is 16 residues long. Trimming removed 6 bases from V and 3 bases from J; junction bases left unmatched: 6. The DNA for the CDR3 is TGTGCCAGCAGAATACTAGCGGGAGTTGACACCGGGGAGCTGTTTTTT. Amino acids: CASRILAGVDTGELFF. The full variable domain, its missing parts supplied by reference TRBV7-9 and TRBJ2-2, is DTGVSQNPRHKITKRGQNVTFRCDPISEHNRLYWYRQTLGQGPEFLTYFQNEAQLEKSRLLSDRFSAERPKGSFSTLEIQRTEQGDSAMYLCASRILAGVDTGELFFGEGSRLTVL.

The CDR3 sequence is CASSLFSWTEAFF. The CDR3 DNA is TGTGCCAGCAGCCTTTTCTCTTGGACTGAAGCTTTCTTT. The chain combines TRBV9 with TRBJ1-1; D remains unclear. The V gene lost 4 bases and the J gene lost 5 bases, with 12 bases spanning the gap. The CDR3 runs 13 residues. The germline V gene encodes CDR1 SGDLS and CDR2 YYNGEE.

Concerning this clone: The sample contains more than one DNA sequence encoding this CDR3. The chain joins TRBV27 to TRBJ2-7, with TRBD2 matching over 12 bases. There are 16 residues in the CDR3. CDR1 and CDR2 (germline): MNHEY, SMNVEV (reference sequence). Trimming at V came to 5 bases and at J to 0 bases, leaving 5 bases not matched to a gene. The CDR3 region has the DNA TGTGCCAGCAGTCCCTCTAGCGGGGGGGTCTCCTACGAGCAGTACTTC. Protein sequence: CASSPSSGGVSYEQYF.

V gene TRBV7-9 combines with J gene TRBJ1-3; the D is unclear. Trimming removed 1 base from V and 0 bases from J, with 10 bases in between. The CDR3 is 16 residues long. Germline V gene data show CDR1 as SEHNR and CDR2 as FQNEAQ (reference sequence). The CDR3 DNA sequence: TGTGCCAGCAGCTTAGAGACCGAGAGCTCTGGAAACACCATATATTTT. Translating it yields CASSLETESSGNTIYF.